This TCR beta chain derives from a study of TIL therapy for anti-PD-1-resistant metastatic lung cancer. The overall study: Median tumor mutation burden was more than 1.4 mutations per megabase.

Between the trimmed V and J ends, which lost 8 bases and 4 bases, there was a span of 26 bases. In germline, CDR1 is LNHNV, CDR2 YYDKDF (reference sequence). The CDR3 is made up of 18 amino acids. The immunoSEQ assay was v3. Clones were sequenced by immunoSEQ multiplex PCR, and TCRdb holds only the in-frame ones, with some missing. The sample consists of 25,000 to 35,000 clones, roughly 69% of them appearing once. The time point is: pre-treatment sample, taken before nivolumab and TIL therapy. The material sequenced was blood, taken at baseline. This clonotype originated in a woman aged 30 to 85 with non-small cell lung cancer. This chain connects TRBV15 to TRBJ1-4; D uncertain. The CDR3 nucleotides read TGTGCCACCGGAACTGGCGGGTGGGGAGGGAGGGATAATGAAAAACTGTTTTTT. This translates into CATGTGGWGGRDNEKLFF.